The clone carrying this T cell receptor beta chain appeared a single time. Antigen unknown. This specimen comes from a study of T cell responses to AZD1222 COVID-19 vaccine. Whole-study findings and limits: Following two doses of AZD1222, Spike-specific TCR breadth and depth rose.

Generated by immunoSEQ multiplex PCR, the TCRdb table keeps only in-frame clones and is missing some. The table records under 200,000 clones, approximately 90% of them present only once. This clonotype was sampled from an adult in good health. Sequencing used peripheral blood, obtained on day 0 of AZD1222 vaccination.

As DNA, the CDR3 is TGTGCCAGCAGTCAAGGCACTGAAGCTTTCTTT. Protein product: CASSQGTEAFF. V usage is TRBV27 and J usage is TRBJ1-1; D is undetermined. The CDR3 consists of 11 residues. Germline lookup yields CDR1 MNHEY and CDR2 SMNVEV (reference sequence). V was shortened by 5 bases and J by 4 bases, with 5 bases between the two germline ends.